This is a list of T cell receptor beta chains from one sample in a study of PD-L1 blockade in urothelial cancer. Sequencing was performed with immunoSEQ multiplex PCR; in TCRdb, only in-frame clones are kept and a portion is missing. The sample lists about 37,000 clones; 65% to 85% were seen once. Source: PBMCs, taken around atezolizumab (anti-PD-L1) treatment. The receptors come from a man aged 55 to 70 with urothelial cancer. CDR3s include the opening cysteine and the closing phenylalanine or tryptophan. The order of the fields is V gene, CDR3 length, clone size, J gene, CDR3 protein. Only part of the rows carry a size: once, few, many, or a class if the clone is expanded.

TRBV2,14,-,TRBJ2-7,CASSGTSGGEEQYF
TRBV9,16,-,TRBJ2-2,CASSVASGVVTGELFF
TRBV18,14,-,TRBJ2-7,CASSPVQGANEQYF
TRBV2,14,-,TRBJ1-5,CASSTGQARWPQHF
TRBV10-3,17,-,TRBJ2-1,CAIKGTSGGSSYNEQFF
TRBV11-1,14,-,TRBJ2-2,CASSRQGGTGELFF
TRBV7-9,14,-,TRBJ1-3,CASSLTASGNTIYF
TRBV5-1,15,-,TRBJ2-1,CASRLLAGVGNEQFF
TRBV5-1,13,-,TRBJ2-1,CASSSDRGNEQFF
TRBV18,15,-,TRBJ2-7,CASSPGAGASYEQYF
TRBV5-1,12,-,TRBJ2-7,CASSLGEYEQYF
TRBV28,14,-,TRBJ2-7,CASTHWGGDYEQYF
TRBV6-6,15,-,TRBJ2-1,CASSYSRDYHNEQFF
TRBV7-3,16,-,TRBJ2-3,CASSRSGGNPADTQYF
TRBV2,16,-,TRBJ2-2,CASSEAVAENTGELFF
TRBV5-1,13,-,TRBJ2-7,CASKGGGFYEQYF
TRBV27,19,-,TRBJ2-3,CASSSPGLAGGSPSSTQYF
TRBV30,17,-,TRBJ1-3,CAWSVDRSPLSGNTIYF
TRBV4-1,14,-,TRBJ2-7,CASSQGTSGYEQYF
TRBV6-1,13,-,TRBJ1-4,CATSRGVNEKLFF
TRBV28,13,-,TRBJ2-3,CASKGAFTDTQYF
TRBV13,17,-,TRBJ2-7,CASSFRQNRGLSDEQYF
TRBV15,16,-,TRBJ1-6,CATSRDIPRQGLPLHF
TRBV19,16,-,TRBJ1-5,CASSQTGTVSNQPQHF
TRBV28,12,-,TRBJ1-3,CASSPGFNTIYF
TRBV19,16,-,TRBJ2-3,CASSTRTGGGTDTQYF
TRBV2,15,once,TRBJ2-5,CASRASGGAGETQYF
TRBV27,13,-,TRBJ1-1,CASSSTGDTEAFF
TRBV12-5,19,-,TRBJ2-3,CASGPHLQQGKWHTDTQYF
TRBV27,15,-,TRBJ1-6,CASSLKQAGNSPLHF
TRBV5-1,14,-,TRBJ2-3,CASSPQGITDTQYF
TRBV9,16,-,TRBJ1-6,CASSGGQGADNSPLHF
TRBV28,17,-,TRBJ2-1,CASSLFISTGGHNEQFF
TRBV30,17,-,TRBJ1-1,CAWSGGWTGGFNTEAFF
TRBV2,15,few,TRBJ1-3,CASSEVSGTGNTIYF
TRBV9,18,-,TRBJ2-7,CASSVPNPHRASRGEQYF
TRBV6-4,14,once,TRBJ2-3,CASSRDKSTDTQYF
TRBV28,14,-,TRBJ2-5,CASRAGGAKETQYF
TRBV25-1,14,once,TRBJ1-2,CASRETDRDYGYTF
TRBV18,14,-,TRBJ2-7,CASSPGQGSYEQYF
TRBV5-1,14,-,TRBJ2-7,CASSFTSESYEQYF
TRBV28,14,-,TRBJ1-1,CASSLAQANTEAFF
TRBV4-2,12,once,TRBJ2-5,CASSQAGETQYF
TRBV27,18,-,TRBJ1-6,CASSLIAGAGSGGSPLHF
TRBV28,14,-,TRBJ1-5,CASSLYRDNQPQHF
TRBV27,16,few,TRBJ2-1,CASSYRLAGRYNEQFF
TRBV27,16,-,TRBJ2-3,CASSRATSGSTDTQYF
TRBV6-5,12,-,TRBJ1-4,CASSQARGELFF
TRBV27,13,few,TRBJ2-7,CASSLGTVYEQYF
TRBV15,16,-,TRBJ1-6,CATSRAAGSYNSPLHF
TRBV7-9,13,-,TRBJ2-3,CASSLAQTDTQYF
TRBV6-1,15,-,TRBJ1-2,CASSTESQGVYGYTF